These T cell receptor beta chains were read from a single sample in a study of cytomegalovirus exposure and HLA in healthy donors. The table came from immunoSEQ multiplex PCR; TCRdb's copy has only in-frame clones and leaves some out. The sample includes approximately 190,000 clones, 82% of them seen just once. Sample: PBMCs. The receptors come from a woman between 50 and 59 years old in good health and CMV-seropositive. The CDR3 runs from the conserved cysteine through the conserved F or W. D genes are given only for firm matches. Clone size appears in some rows only: once, few, many, or a class for an expanded clone.

.,TRBJ2-1,TRBV6-6,.,12,CASSTADGEQFF,TGTGCCAGCAGCACAGCTGATGGTGAGCAGTTCTTC
.,TRBJ2-2,TRBV7-2,once,14,CASSLDSVVGELFF,TGTGCCAGCAGCTTAGATTCGGTAGTCGGGGAGCTGTTTTTT
.,TRBJ2-2,TRBV10-3,.,16,CAISEVQVANTGELFF,TGTGCCATCAGTGAAGTCCAGGTAGCGAACACCGGGGAGCTGTTTTTT
TRBD1,TRBJ1-5,TRBV4-2,.,18,CASSQESWGQGGDQPQHF,TGTGCCAGCAGCCAAGAATCGTGGGGACAGGGAGGGGATCAGCCCCAGCATTTT
.,TRBJ2-6,TRBV4-3,once,19,CASSPHRALPLPGANGLTF,TGCGCCAGCAGCCCCCATCGGGCCCTACCCCTCCCTGGGGCCAACGGCCTGACTTTC
.,TRBJ2-7,TRBV6-5,.,15,CASSYEGRSSYEQYF,TGTGCCAGCAGTTACGAGGGCAGGAGCTCCTACGAGCAGTACTTC
TRBD1,TRBJ2-4,TRBV7-8,.,19,CASSLTGTGIHLAKNSQYF,TGTGCCAGCAGCTTGACCGGGACAGGGATTCATCTAGCCAAAAACAGTCAGTACTTC
.,TRBJ1-6,TRBV27,few,13,CASSLSFDSPLHF,TGTGCCAGCAGTTTATCTTTCGATTCACCCCTCCACTTT
.,TRBJ2-7,TRBV6-5,few,15,CASSVTRLGGDEQYF,TGTGCCAGCAGCGTTACCCGTTTAGGAGGCGACGAGCAGTACTTC
.,TRBJ2-7,TRBV11-2,.,13,CASSLQLAYEQYF,TGTGCCAGCAGCTTACAACTTGCCTACGAGCAGTACTTC
.,TRBJ2-2,TRBV7-9,.,14,CASSQWSFTGELFF,TGTGCCAGCAGCCAGTGGTCATTCACCGGGGAGCTGTTTTTT
.,TRBJ1-2,TRBV5-4,.,15,CASSLPGEGFYGYTF,TGTGCCAGCAGCCTCCCTGGAGAGGGATTCTATGGCTACACCTTC
.,TRBJ1-4,TRBV28,.,15,CASLQGGAANEKLFF,TGTGCCAGCTTACAAGGGGGAGCGGCTAATGAAAAACTGTTTTTT
.,TRBJ2-5,TRBV19,.,14,CASSIAKGVETQYF,TGTGCCAGTAGTATAGCGAAGGGAGTAGAGACCCAGTACTTC
.,TRBJ2-3,TRBV5-4,.,12,CASSQYPDTQYF,TGTGCCAGCAGCCAGTACCCAGATACGCAGTATTTT
TRBD1,TRBJ2-4,TRBV18,.,17,CASSPWTGGEIKNIQYF,TGTGCCAGCTCACCATGGACAGGGGGCGAGATAAAAAACATTCAGTACTTC
TRBD1,TRBJ2-7,TRBV27,.,15,CASNLTGGGSYEQYF,TGTGCCAGCAATTTGACAGGGGGAGGGTCCTACGAGCAGTACTTC
TRBD2,TRBJ2-5,TRBV19,once,16,CASSIGAGGYKETQYF,TGTGCCAGTAGTATAGGAGCGGGGGGCTACAAAGAGACCCAGTACTTC
.,TRBJ2-7,TRBV6-1,.,15,CASSEGGLRRYEQYF,TGTGCCAGCAGTGAAGGGGGACTTCGCCGCTACGAGCAGTACTTC
.,TRBJ2-5,TRBV7-2,.,14,CASREPGLQETQYF,TGTGCCAGCAGGGAACCGGGACTCCAAGAGACCCAGTACTTC
.,TRBJ1-1,TRBV6-5,.,11,CASSTSGEAFF,TGTGCCAGCAGTACCTCAGGGGAAGCTTTCTTT
TRBD2,TRBJ2-3,TRBV27,.,19,CASSSLAGSITASTDTQYF,TGTGCCAGCAGTTCCCTAGCGGGAAGCATTACCGCTAGCACAGATACGCAGTATTTT
TRBD2,TRBJ2-2,TRBV15,.,20,CATSRAAHPRTSGGTGELFF,TGTGCCACCAGCAGAGCCGCTCATCCAAGGACTAGTGGCGGAACCGGGGAGCTGTTTTTT
TRBD2,TRBJ2-3,TRBV9,.,18,CASSVSGGRGNFADTQYF,TGTGCCAGCAGCGTCTCGGGGGGGCGGGGGAATTTCGCAGATACGCAGTATTTT
.,TRBJ1-6,TRBV4-1,.,17,CASSQGRAPLLNSPLHF,TGCGCCAGCAGCCAAGGCAGGGCTCCGCTTTTAAATTCACCCCTCCACTTT
TRBD1,TRBJ2-6,TRBV18,.,17,CASSPLRTGSGANGLTF,TGTGCCAGCTCACCCCTCCGGACAGGGTCTGGGGCCAACGGCCTGACTTTC
TRBD2,TRBJ2-2,TRBV4-2,.,19,CASSQYTLSGTSGSGELFF,TGTGCCAGCAGCCAATACACTCTCTCCGGGACTAGCGGGTCCGGGGAGCTGTTTTTT
.,TRBJ1-2,TRBV6-6,.,14,CASSYSTQRPGNTF,TGTGCCAGCAGTTACTCGACCCAGCGGCCGGGAAACACCTTC
.,TRBJ1-1,TRBV7-9,.,14,CASSPLQGATEAFF,TGTGCCAGCAGCCCGCTACAAGGGGCCACTGAAGCTTTCTTT
TRBD1,TRBJ2-3,TRBV14,.,15,CASSRDRAVADTQYF,TGTGCCAGCAGCCGGGACAGGGCTGTGGCAGATACGCAGTATTTT
TRBD2,TRBJ2-1,TRBV5-1,.,16,CASSIGLAGVYNEQFF,TGCGCCAGCAGCATCGGACTAGCGGGCGTATACAATGAGCAGTTCTTC
.,TRBJ1-1,TRBV5-1,.,16,CASSLKGAGWDTEAFF,TGCGCCAGCAGCTTGAAAGGGGCAGGCTGGGACACTGAAGCTTTCTTT
TRBD2,TRBJ2-5,TRBV27,.,14,CASSLAGSQETQYF,TGTGCCAGCAGCCTAGCGGGGTCCCAAGAGACCCAGTACTTC
.,TRBJ2-1,TRBV9,.,14,CASSGGLSYNEQFF,TGTGCCAGCAGCGGTGGGCTCTCCTACAATGAGCAGTTCTTC
TRBD1,TRBJ1-2,TRBV6-5,.,14,CASSPDRGGYGYTF,TGTGCCAGCAGCCCGGACAGGGGAGGCTATGGCTACACCTTC
TRBD1,TRBJ1-1,TRBV10-3,.,16,CAISEGDREVNTEAFF,TGTGCCATCAGTGAGGGGGACAGGGAGGTGAACACTGAAGCTTTCTTT
TRBD1,TRBJ2-2,TRBV7-2,.,16,CASRPPGQKDTGELFF,TGTGCCAGCAGACCTCCGGGACAGAAAGACACCGGGGAGCTGTTTTTT
.,TRBJ2-3,TRBV28,.,15,CASSTSAESTDTQYF,TGTGCCAGCAGTACTTCCGCGGAAAGCACAGATACGCAGTATTTT
.,TRBJ2-3,TRBV6-1,.,13,CASRSEAGDTQYF,TGTGCCAGCAGAAGCGAGGCGGGAGATACGCAGTATTTT
.,TRBJ2-7,TRBV5-1,.,11,CASVTSHEQYF,TGCGCCAGTGTCACAAGTCACGAGCAGTACTTC
.,TRBJ1-1,TRBV4-3,once,16,CASSQEAGPMNTEAFF,TGCGCCAGCAGCCAAGAGGCGGGACCGATGAACACTGAAGCTTTCTTT
.,TRBJ1-1,TRBV7-9,.,16,CSSSFAGNLMNTEAFF,TGTTCCAGCAGCTTCGCAGGGAATCTCATGAACACTGAAGCTTTCTTT
.,TRBJ1-1,TRBV21-1,few,19,CASSKVRRNRAPIPREAFF,TGTGCCAGCAGCAAAGTTAGGCGAAACAGGGCCCCAATTCCACGAGAAGCTTTCTTT
TRBD1,TRBJ2-2,TRBV28,.,15,CASRTPGQPTGELFF,TGTGCCAGCAGAACACCGGGACAGCCCACCGGGGAGCTGTTTTTT
TRBD2,TRBJ2-7,TRBV4-2,.,16,CASSQTTSGSGNEQYF,TGTGCCAGCAGCCAAACGACTAGCGGGAGTGGCAACGAGCAGTACTTC
.,TRBJ2-7,TRBV4-1,.,13,CASSRDPVYEQYF,TGCGCCAGCAGCCGAGATCCAGTCTACGAGCAGTACTTC
TRBD2,TRBJ2-1,TRBV7-9,.,15,CASSLNPSGGVEQFF,TGTGCCAGCAGCTTAAATCCTAGCGGGGGGGTTGAGCAGTTCTTC
TRBD1,TRBJ2-5,TRBV5-6,few,15,CASSLQDRGRETQYF,TGTGCCAGCAGCTTACAGGACAGGGGGCGTGAGACCCAGTACTTC